This T cell receptor beta chain originates from a study of blood T cell repertoires in COVID-19. Clones were sequenced by immunoSEQ multiplex PCR, and TCRdb holds only the in-frame ones, with some missing. This table holds roughly 280,000 clones, less than 90% found once. CDR1 and CDR2 from the germline V gene are MRHNA and SNTAGT. V was cut by 3 bases and J by 5 bases, with 10 bases left in between. CDR3 length: 13 residues. The sample comprised peripheral blood. This chain uses TRBV6-4 with TRBJ1-1; D gene ambiguous. The receptor was derived from a man aged 30-40 years with active or convalescent COVID-19. CDR3 bases: TGTGCCAGCAGTGAGGAGGGAGGGACTGAAGCTTTCTTT. Translated, it gives CASSEEGGTEAFF.